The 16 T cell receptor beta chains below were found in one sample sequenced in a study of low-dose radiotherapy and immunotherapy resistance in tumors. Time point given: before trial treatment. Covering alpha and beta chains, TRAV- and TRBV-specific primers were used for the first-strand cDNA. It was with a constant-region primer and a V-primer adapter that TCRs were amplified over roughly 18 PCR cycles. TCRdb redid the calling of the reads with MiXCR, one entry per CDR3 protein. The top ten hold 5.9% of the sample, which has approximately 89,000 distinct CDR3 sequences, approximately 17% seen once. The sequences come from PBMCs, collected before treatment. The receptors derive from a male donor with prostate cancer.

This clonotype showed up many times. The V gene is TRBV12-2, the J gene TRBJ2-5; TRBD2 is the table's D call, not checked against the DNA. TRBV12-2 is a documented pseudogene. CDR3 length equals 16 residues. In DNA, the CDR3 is TGTGCAAGTCGCCCCAGACGGACTAAAATTCGAGAGACCCAGTACTTC. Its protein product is CASRPRRTKIRETQYF.

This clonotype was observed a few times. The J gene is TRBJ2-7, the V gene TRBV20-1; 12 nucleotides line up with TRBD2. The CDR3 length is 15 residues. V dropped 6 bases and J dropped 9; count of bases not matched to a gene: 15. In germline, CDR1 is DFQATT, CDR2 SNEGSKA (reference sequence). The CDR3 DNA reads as TGCAGTGCCCGACTAGCGGGGGCACCAGGAGGTGGGCAGTACTTC. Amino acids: CSARLAGAPGGGQYF.

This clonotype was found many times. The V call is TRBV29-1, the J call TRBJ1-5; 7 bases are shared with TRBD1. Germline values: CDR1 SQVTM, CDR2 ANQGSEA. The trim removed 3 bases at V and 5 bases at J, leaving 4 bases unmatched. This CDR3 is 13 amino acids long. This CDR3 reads CSVDIGGDQPQHF. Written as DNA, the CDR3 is TGCAGCGTTGATATAGGGGGCGATCAGCCCCAGCATTTT.

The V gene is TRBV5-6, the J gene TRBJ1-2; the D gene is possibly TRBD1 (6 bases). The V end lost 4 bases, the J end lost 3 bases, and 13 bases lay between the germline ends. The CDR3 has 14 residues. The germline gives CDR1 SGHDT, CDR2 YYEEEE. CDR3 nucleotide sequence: TGTGCCAGCAGCCCGGGGGCTTGGGACTATGGCTACACCTTC. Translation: CASSPGAWDYGYTF.

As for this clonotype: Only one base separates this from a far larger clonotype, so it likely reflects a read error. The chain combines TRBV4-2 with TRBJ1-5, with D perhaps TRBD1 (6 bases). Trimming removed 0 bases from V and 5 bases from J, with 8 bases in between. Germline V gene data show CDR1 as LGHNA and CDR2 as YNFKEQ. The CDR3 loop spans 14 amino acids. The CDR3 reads CASSQETGHQPQHF. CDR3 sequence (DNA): TGTGCCAGCAGCCAAGAGACAGGTCATCAGCCCCAGCATTTT.

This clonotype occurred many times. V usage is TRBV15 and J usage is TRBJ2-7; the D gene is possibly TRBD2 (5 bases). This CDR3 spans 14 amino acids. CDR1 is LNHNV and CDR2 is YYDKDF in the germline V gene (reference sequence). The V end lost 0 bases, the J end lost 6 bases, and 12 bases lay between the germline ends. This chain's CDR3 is CATSRDRFGIEQYF. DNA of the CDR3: TGTGCCACCAGCAGAGATCGGTTCGGGATCGAGCAGTACTTC.

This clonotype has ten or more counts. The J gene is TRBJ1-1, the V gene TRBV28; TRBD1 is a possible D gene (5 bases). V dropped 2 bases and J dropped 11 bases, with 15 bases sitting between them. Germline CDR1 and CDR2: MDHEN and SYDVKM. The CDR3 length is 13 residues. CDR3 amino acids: CASSLIAGMDAFF. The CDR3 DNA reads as TGTGCCAGCAGTTTAATAGCAGGGATGGATGCTTTCTTT.

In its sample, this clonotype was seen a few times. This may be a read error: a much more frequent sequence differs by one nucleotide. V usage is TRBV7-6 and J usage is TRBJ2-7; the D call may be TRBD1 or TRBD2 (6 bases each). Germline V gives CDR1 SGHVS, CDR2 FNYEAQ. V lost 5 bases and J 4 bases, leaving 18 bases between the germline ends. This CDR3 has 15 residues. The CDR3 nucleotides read TGTGCCAGCAGCCGCGGAGGGACAATCAGTTACGAGCAGTACTTC. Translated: CASSRGGTISYEQYF.

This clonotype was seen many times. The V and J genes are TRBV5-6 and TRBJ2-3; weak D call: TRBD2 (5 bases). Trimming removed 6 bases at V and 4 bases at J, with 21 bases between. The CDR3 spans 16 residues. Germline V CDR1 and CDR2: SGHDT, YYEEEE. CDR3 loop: CASTLDVGVFSDTQYF. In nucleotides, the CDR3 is TGTGCCAGCACCCTTGACGTCGGGGTCTTTTCAGATACGCAGTATTTT. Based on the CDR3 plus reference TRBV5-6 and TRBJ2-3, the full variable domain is DAGVTQSPTHLIKTRGQQVTLRCSPKSGHDTVSWYQQALGQGPQFIFQYYEEEERQRGNFPDRFSGHQFPNYSSELNVNALLLGDSALYLCASTLDVGVFSDTQYFGPGTRLTVL.

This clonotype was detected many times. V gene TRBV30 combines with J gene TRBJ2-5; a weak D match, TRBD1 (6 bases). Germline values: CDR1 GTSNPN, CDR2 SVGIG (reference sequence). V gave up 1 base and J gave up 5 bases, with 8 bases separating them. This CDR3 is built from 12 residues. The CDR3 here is CAWSGQGETQYF. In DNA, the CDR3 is TGTGCCTGGAGTGGGCAGGGGGAGACCCAGTACTTC.

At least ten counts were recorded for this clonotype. The CDR3 sequence: CASRLAGGYGYEQYF. DNA for the CDR3: TGTGCCAGCAGACTAGCGGGGGGCTACGGCTACGAGCAGTACTTC. This chain uses TRBV7-2 with TRBJ2-7; 12 bases line up with TRBD2. The germline CDR1 and CDR2 sequences are SGHTA and FQGNSA. V shed 6 bases and J 3 bases; nucleotides not matched to a gene: 6. This CDR3 region has 15 residues.

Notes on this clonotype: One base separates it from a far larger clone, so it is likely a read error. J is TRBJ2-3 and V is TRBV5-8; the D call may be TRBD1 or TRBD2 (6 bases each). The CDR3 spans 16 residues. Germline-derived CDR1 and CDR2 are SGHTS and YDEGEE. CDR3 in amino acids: CTSSFRGPKSTDTQYF. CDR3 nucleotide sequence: TGTACCAGCAGCTTTCGGGGGCCTAAAAGCACAGATACGCAGTATTTT.

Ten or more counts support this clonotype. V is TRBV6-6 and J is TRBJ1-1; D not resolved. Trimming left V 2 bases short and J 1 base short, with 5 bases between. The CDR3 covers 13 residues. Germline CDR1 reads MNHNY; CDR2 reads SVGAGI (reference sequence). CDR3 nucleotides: TGTGCCAGCAGTTACGGGGAGAACACTGAAGCTTTCTTT. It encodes CASSYGENTEAFF.

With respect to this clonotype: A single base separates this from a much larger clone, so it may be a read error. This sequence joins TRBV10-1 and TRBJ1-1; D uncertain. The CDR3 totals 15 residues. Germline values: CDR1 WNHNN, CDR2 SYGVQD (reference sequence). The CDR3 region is CASSESASMNTEAFF. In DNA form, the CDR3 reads TGTGCCAGCAGTGAGTCGGCTTCCATGAACACTGAAGCTTTCTTT.

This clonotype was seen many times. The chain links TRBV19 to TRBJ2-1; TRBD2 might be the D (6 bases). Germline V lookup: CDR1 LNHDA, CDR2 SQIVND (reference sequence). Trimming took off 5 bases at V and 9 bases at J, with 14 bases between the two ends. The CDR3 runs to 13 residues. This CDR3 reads CASSSGGGPEQFF. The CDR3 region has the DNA TGTGCCAGTAGTTCCGGGGGAGGCCCTGAGCAGTTCTTC.

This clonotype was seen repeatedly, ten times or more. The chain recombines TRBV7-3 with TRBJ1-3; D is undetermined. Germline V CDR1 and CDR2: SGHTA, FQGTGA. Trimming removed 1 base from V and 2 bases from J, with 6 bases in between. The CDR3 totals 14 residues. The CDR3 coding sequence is TGTGCCAGCAGCTTAAGCGGGGCTGGAAACACCATATATTTT. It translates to CASSLSGAGNTIYF.